This TCR beta chain was found in a study of T cell responses to AZD1222 COVID-19 vaccine. Only in-frame clones appear in the TCRdb table, and some are missing; sequencing was by immunoSEQ multiplex PCR. Seen here are some 110,000 clones, roughly 93% observed once, and the top ten hold about 3%. Comment on this clone: Its antigen is unidentified.

Study-level points and caveats: Nearly half of spike-specific TCRs reportedly go after variant regions that carry no mutations. The study sampled repertoires only after the peak T cell response. Baseline seropositives among AZD1222 recipients totaled only 5 to 7. Two AZD1222 doses significantly raised spike-specific TCR breadth and depth over controls.

This CDR3 has 14 residues. Germline V gene sequence: CDR1 MDHEN, CDR2 SYDVKM. J was trimmed by 4 bases and V by 5 bases; bases with no gene match: 3. The genes are TRBV28 and TRBJ1-5; 9 bases agree with TRBD1. Sequenced material: peripheral blood, taken on day 0 of AZD1222 vaccination. This clonotype originated in an adult in good health. CDR3 sequence (DNA): TGTGCCAGCAGTGTGGGGACAGGGAATCAGCCCCAGCATTTT. Encoded protein: CASSVGTGNQPQHF.